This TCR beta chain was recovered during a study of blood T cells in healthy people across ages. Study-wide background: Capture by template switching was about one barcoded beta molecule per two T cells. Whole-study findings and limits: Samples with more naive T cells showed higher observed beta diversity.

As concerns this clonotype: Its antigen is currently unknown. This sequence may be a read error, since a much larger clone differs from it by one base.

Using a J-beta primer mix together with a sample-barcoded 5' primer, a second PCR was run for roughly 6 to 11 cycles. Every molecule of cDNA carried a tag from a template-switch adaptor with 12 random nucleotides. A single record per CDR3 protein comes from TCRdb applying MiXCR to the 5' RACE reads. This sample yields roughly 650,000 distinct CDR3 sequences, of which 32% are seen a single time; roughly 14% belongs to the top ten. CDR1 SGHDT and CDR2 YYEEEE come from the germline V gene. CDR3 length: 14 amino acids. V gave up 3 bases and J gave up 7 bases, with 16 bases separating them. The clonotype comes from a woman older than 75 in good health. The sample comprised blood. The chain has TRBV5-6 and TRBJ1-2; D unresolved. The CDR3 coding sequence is TGTGCCAGCAGCTGGGTTGACGGATTAAGTGGCTACACCTTC. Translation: CASSWVDGLSGYTF.